Below, 19 T cell receptor beta chains from the same sample are listed, as sequenced in a study of blood T cell repertoires in COVID-19. Sequenced by immunoSEQ multiplex PCR; TCRdb stores in-frame clones only, minus some. Seen here are about 150,000 clones, just under 85% observed once, and the top ten hold more than 5%. Sequencing used PBMCs or T cells enriched from blood (not recorded which). These TCRs come from a woman aged 40-49 years who had recovered from COVID-19.

The chain joins TRBV3-1 (or the pseudogene TRBV3-2) to TRBJ2-1, with 10 bases that match TRBD1. Germline lookup yields CDR1 LGHDT and CDR2 YNNKEL (reference sequence). The length of the CDR3 is 15 residues. V trimming: 5 bases; J trimming: 6 bases; junction bases outside the gene matches: 7. CDR3 in amino acids: CASSYRQGASNEQFF. CDR3 coding DNA: TGTGCCAGCAGCTACCGACAGGGGGCTTCCAATGAGCAGTTCTTC.

The rearrangement links TRBV4-1 to TRBJ2-7, with D uncertain. There are 15 residues in the CDR3. V was cut by 0 bases and J by 2 bases, with 11 bases left in between. Germline V CDR1 and CDR2: MGHRA, YSYEKL. CDR3 nucleotide sequence: TGCGCCAGCAGCCAAGATTTTCCAGCGACCTACGAGCAGTACTTC. The encoded protein is CASSQDFPATYEQYF.

In DNA, the CDR3 is TGCGCCAGCAGCCCAACCGGGACAGGGGTACGTCGGGAGACCCAGTACTTC. It is translated as CASSPTGTGVRRETQYF. The chain combines TRBV5-1 with TRBJ2-5; 10 bases are a match to TRBD1. The V and J ends lost 4 bases and 5 bases, in that order; junction bases with no gene match: 14. Germline CDR1 is SGHRS and CDR2 is YFSETQ. The length of the CDR3 is 17 residues.

The J gene is TRBJ1-5, the V gene TRBV30; 8 bases are a match to TRBD1. The V and J ends lost 1 base and 5 bases, in that order; junction bases with no gene match: 1. The CDR3 runs to 13 residues. Germline CDR1 GTSNPN, CDR2 SVGIG (reference sequence). The CDR3 protein is CAWSGTGYQPQHF. CDR3 nucleotide sequence: TGTGCCTGGAGTGGGACAGGGTATCAGCCCCAGCATTTT.

V and J are TRBV12-3 or TRBV12-4 and TRBJ2-1; weak D call: TRBD2 (6 bases). V was pared by 1 base and J by 9 bases, with 10 bases between. CDR3 length: 13 residues. For the CDR3, the DNA is TGTGCCAGCAGTTTAGGCCGGGGGACTGAGCAGTTCTTC. This codes for CASSLGRGTEQFF.

The chain has TRBV7-9 and TRBJ1-1; D perhaps matches TRBD1 (5 bases). CDR1 is SEHNR and CDR2 is FQNEAQ in the germline V gene (reference sequence). The CDR3 is made up of 14 amino acids. V lost 5 bases, J lost 3 bases, and 13 bases lay in between. The CDR3 bases are TGTGCCAGCAGCCCGCAGGGTCTCGACACTGAAGCTTTCTTT. Protein product: CASSPQGLDTEAFF.

This chain connects TRBV5-6 to TRBJ1-2; the D gene is possibly TRBD1 (6 bases). The ends were cut back, 1 base at V and 7 bases at J, with 20 bases in the middle. The CDR3 loop spans 16 amino acids. The germline gives CDR1 SGHDT, CDR2 YYEEEE. The CDR3 loop reads CASSLITGFGSSGYTF. The CDR3 bases are TGTGCCAGCAGCTTGATTACAGGGTTTGGCTCAAGTGGCTACACCTTC.

This clone was observed once. The chain joins TRBV19 to TRBJ2-3, with 11 bases lining up with TRBD2. V lost 6 bases and J lost 3; bases outside the gene matches: 5. The germline gives CDR1 LNHDA, CDR2 SQIVND (reference sequence). This CDR3 contains 15 residues. CDR3 loop: CASRVAGGPTDTQYF. CDR3 bases: TGTGCCAGTAGGGTAGCGGGGGGGCCGACAGATACGCAGTATTTT.

This clone appeared a single time. The rearrangement links TRBV6-5 to TRBJ1-2, with TRBD1 matching 7 bases. Unmatched junction bases numbered 12, after V lost 6 bases and J lost 11 bases. This CDR3 has 13 amino acids. Germline CDR1 is MNHEY and CDR2 is SVGAGI. The CDR3 bases are TGTGCCAGCAGATCTTCCGGGACAGAAACGTACACCTTC. It is translated as CASRSSGTETYTF.

As to this clone: No DNA is shown, since the ends of the CDR3 on it are uncertain; the CDR3 is the one TCRdb lists. The chain joins TRBV21-1 to TRBJ1-1; the DNA was not compared with TRBD1, the D call given in the table. TRBV21-1 is deemed a pseudogene. The CDR3 has 19 residues if both end residues are counted. This chain's CDR3 is CASTTIQRVGQGSPTEAFF.

The genes are TRBV5-4 and TRBJ2-7; TRBD1 is a possible D gene (6 bases). Deletions cut 3 bases from V and 4 bases from J, with 14 bases between. Looked up from germline, CDR1 is SGHNT and CDR2 is YYREEE (reference sequence). The CDR3 loop spans 14 amino acids. The DNA for the CDR3 is TGTGCCAGCAGCTCGATGGGACAACCTTACGAGCAGTACTTC. It translates to CASSSMGQPYEQYF.

This sequence joins TRBV11-3 and TRBJ2-1, with a tentative D call TRBD1 (5 bases). Germline CDR1 reads SGHNT; CDR2 reads YENEEA. This CDR3 spans 14 amino acids. Trimming pared 5 bases from V and 0 bases from J, leaving 8 bases between. The CDR3 DNA reads TGTGCCAGCAGCAGCCAGGGCTCCTACAATGAGCAGTTCTTC. Translating gives CASSSQGSYNEQFF. The full variable domain, with the rest looked up from reference TRBV11-3 and TRBJ2-1, is EAGVVQSPRYKIIEKKQPVAFWCNPISGHNTLYWYLQNLGQGPELLIRYENEEAVDDSQLPKDRFSAERLKGVDSTLKIQPAELGDSAVYLCASSSQGSYNEQFFGPGTRLTVL.

The rearrangement joins TRBV6-5 to TRBJ2-3; D not certain. Germline CDR1 is MNHEY and CDR2 is SVGAGI. V was trimmed by 7 bases and J by 2 bases, leaving 13 bases between them. This CDR3 spans 14 amino acids. The CDR3 protein is CASTPGPNTDTQYF. The CDR3 DNA sequence: TGTGCCAGCACCCCGGGTCCAAACACAGATACGCAGTATTTT.

The J gene is TRBJ2-7, the V gene TRBV3-1 (or the pseudogene TRBV3-2), with D possibly matching TRBD1 (6 bases). The CDR3 is 15 amino acids. With 0 bases removed from V and 3 bases from J, the gap between germline ends came to 12 bases. CDR1 is LGHDT, CDR2 YNNKEL, per germline (reference sequence). The CDR3 reads CASSQDLRTDYEQYF. The CDR3 DNA follows: TGTGCCAGCAGCCAAGATCTTCGGACAGACTACGAGCAGTACTTC.

This chain uses TRBV5-5 with TRBJ2-2, with 10 bases matching TRBD2. Trimming took 0 bases from V and 6 from J; bases not matched to a gene: 2. The CDR3 sequence is 15 residues long. Germline V CDR1 and CDR2: SGHKS, YYEKEE (reference sequence). The CDR3: CASSLASGRAGELFF. The CDR3 coding sequence is TGTGCCAGCAGCTTGGCTAGCGGGAGAGCCGGGGAGCTGTTTTTT.

J is TRBJ1-2 and V is TRBV10-3; a weak D match, TRBD1 (6 bases). The CDR3 spans 15 residues. Trimming cost V 7 bases and J 0 bases, with 15 bases left between them. Per germline, CDR1 ENHRY and CDR2 SYGVKD. The CDR3: CAITEDRRPNYGYTF. CDR3 in DNA: TGTGCCATCACTGAAGACAGGAGACCTAACTATGGCTACACCTTC.

In this sample, this clone turned up a few times. The chain uses TRBV5-6 and TRBJ1-1; the D gene is possibly TRBD1 (5 bases). This CDR3 has 13 amino acids. Looked up from germline, CDR1 is SGHDT and CDR2 is YYEEEE. Deletions cut 3 bases from V and 6 bases from J, with 12 bases between. The CDR3 region has the DNA TGTGCCAGCAGCTACACGGGGGTTGCTGAAGCTTTCTTT. Its protein product is CASSYTGVAEAFF.

The chain couples TRBV24-1 to TRBJ1-5, with TRBD1 as a possible D gene (6 bases). V shed 4 bases and J shed 7 bases, with 10 bases lying between them. CDR1 is KGHDR and CDR2 is SFDVKD in the germline V gene. The CDR3 consists of 13 residues. The CDR3 loop is CATSEGGGQPQHF. DNA for the CDR3: TGTGCCACCAGTGAAGGGGGGGGGCAGCCCCAGCATTTT.

J is TRBJ2-7 and V is TRBV7-8; D ambiguous. CDR1 is SGHVS, CDR2 FQNEAQ, per germline. Trimming removed 5 bases from V and 2 bases from J, with 10 bases in between. CDR3 length: 13 amino acids. CDR3 nucleotides: TGTGCCAGCAGCATCAGAAATGCCTACGAGCAGTACTTC. The encoded protein is CASSIRNAYEQYF.